A single sample is the source of the 17 T cell receptor beta chains below, sequenced in a study of T cells in Graves' hyperthyroidism and ophthalmopathy. Researchers took RNA transcripts and amplified the TCR beta CDR3 regions from them. The HTBI set primed first-round TCR CDR3 RT-PCR. Via MiXCR, TCRdb re-called the multiplex PCR reads, giving one row per CDR3 protein. The data contain around 260,000 distinct CDR3 sequences, around a quarter of them singletons. Sequenced input: blood. The source of these receptors is a man aged 40-55 years with Graves' hyperthyroidism that later progressed to Graves' ophthalmopathy.

This chain uses TRBV19 with TRBJ2-2; either TRBD1 or TRBD2 may fit D (5 bases each). This CDR3 contains 16 residues. The germline CDR1 and CDR2 sequences are LNHDA and SQIVND (reference sequence). Trimming removed 7 bases from V and 6 bases from J, with 21 bases in between. In DNA form, the CDR3 reads TGTGCCAGTATGAGGGGCTCTTCCTCCGCGCCCGGGGAGCTGTTTTTT. This translates into CASMRGSSSAPGELFF.

J is TRBJ2-7 and V is TRBV20-1, with TRBD2 matching 12 bases. The ends lost 1 base at V and 7 bases at J; junction bases unmatched: 11. This CDR3 is built from 16 residues. Germline CDR1 is DFQATT and CDR2 is SNEGSKA (reference sequence). CDR3: CSARVVASGGAGEQYF. CDR3 bases: TGCAGTGCTAGAGTTGTAGCTAGCGGGGGGGCAGGGGAGCAGTACTTC.

This clonotype was seen repeatedly, ten times or more. This rearrangement joins TRBV11-2 to TRBJ2-7; D unclear. The CDR3 length is 15 residues. V lost 5 bases and J 4 bases, leaving 18 bases between the germline ends. Germline CDR1 SGHAT, CDR2 FQNNGV. This CDR3 reads CASSPPPHFLYEQYF. The CDR3, as DNA: TGTGCCAGCAGCCCACCTCCGCACTTTCTGTACGAGCAGTACTTC. Supplemented by reference TRBV11-2 and TRBJ2-7, the full variable domain reads EAGVAQSPRYKIIEKRQSVAFWCNPISGHATLYWYQQILGQGPKLLIQFQNNGVVDDSQLPKDRFSAERLKGVDSTLKIQPAKLEDSAVYLCASSPPPHFLYEQYFGPGTRLTVT.

This clonotype showed up many times. This chain joins TRBV19 and TRBJ1-3; D is uncertain. Trimming removed 3 bases from V and 0 bases from J, with 6 bases in between. Germline assignment: CDR1 LNHDA and CDR2 SQIVND (reference sequence). The CDR3 totals 14 residues. DNA of the CDR3: TGTGCCAGTAGTATGCTGAACTCTGGAAACACCATATATTTT. Translated: CASSMLNSGNTIYF.

In its sample, this clonotype was seen many times. The V gene is TRBV11-3, the J gene TRBJ1-2, with D tentatively TRBD1 (6 bases). Germline CDR1 and CDR2: SGHNT and YENEEA. V lost 0 bases and J 7 bases, leaving 9 bases between the germline ends. The CDR3 spans 13 residues. The chain's CDR3 is CASSLEYRAGYTF. CDR3 bases: TGTGCCAGCAGCTTAGAATACAGGGCTGGCTACACCTTC.

This clonotype was observed many times. The V and J genes are TRBV20-1 and TRBJ2-2, with TRBD1 identical over 7 bases. The CDR3 totals 14 residues. Per the germline V gene, CDR1 is DFQATT and CDR2 is SNEGSKA (reference sequence). The junction had 7 bases not matched to a gene; V was cut back by 3 bases and J by 6 bases. CDR3 nucleotide sequence: TGCAGTGCTAGGACGGGACAGCTACCCGGGGAGCTGTTTTTT. The encoded protein is CSARTGQLPGELFF.

This clonotype was seen at least ten times. V and J are TRBV15 and TRBJ2-7; 8 bases map to TRBD1. Per the germline V gene, CDR1 is LNHNV and CDR2 is YYDKDF (reference sequence). The CDR3 length is 14 residues. J lost 3 bases, V lost 5 bases, and 6 bases had no gene match. The CDR3 spells CATSPAGQDYEQYF. The CDR3 nucleotides are TGTGCCACCAGCCCGGCGGGACAGGACTACGAGCAGTACTTC.

The table lists this clonotype with a few counts. This chain's CDR3 is CASTSYRDYGYTF. The CDR3 region has the DNA TGTGCCAGCACCTCGTACCGAGACTATGGCTACACCTTC. V is TRBV28 and J is TRBJ1-2; D uncertain. The V end was cut by 7 bases, the J end by 3 bases, with 12 bases between. Germline V gene sequence: CDR1 MDHEN, CDR2 SYDVKM. CDR3 length equals 13 residues.

The chain combines TRBV29-1 with TRBJ2-5; 9 bases line up with TRBD2. The V gene's germline CDR1 is SQVTM and CDR2 ANQGSEA. V shed 3 bases, J shed 4 bases, and the junction held 9 bases outside the gene matches. The length of the CDR3 is 15 residues. CDR3 nucleotides: TGCAGCGTTGAGCCTAGCGGGATTTTTCGAGAGACCCAGTACTTC. This translates into CSVEPSGIFRETQYF.

Ten or more counts support this clonotype. The chain recombines TRBV19 with TRBJ1-5, with D maybe TRBD1 (5 bases). The V end lost 3 bases, the J end lost 2 bases, and 11 bases lay between the germline ends. CDR1 and CDR2 from the germline V gene are LNHDA and SQIVND (reference sequence). The CDR3 length is 15 residues. The CDR3 is CASSIAGDGNQPQHF. The DNA of the CDR3 is TGTGCCAGTAGTATCGCGGGGGACGGCAATCAGCCCCAGCATTTT.

The gene calls are TRBV2 and TRBJ1-5; D uncertain. The ends were cut back, 3 bases at V and 1 base at J, with 10 bases in the middle. The CDR3 spans 15 residues. Germline V lookup: CDR1 SNHLY, CDR2 FYNNEI. Here the CDR3 reads CASSDGNLSNQPQHF. For the CDR3, the DNA is TGTGCCAGCAGTGATGGCAATCTGAGCAATCAGCCCCAGCATTTT. Filled out from reference TRBV2 and TRBJ1-5, the complete variable domain reads EPEVTQTPSHQVTQMGQEVILRCVPISNHLYFYWYRQILGQKVEFLVSFYNNEISEKSEIFDDQFSVERPDGSNFTLKIRSTKLEDSAMYFCASSDGNLSNQPQHFGDGTRLSIL.

The table lists this clonotype with a few counts. The V gene is TRBV12-3 or TRBV12-4, the J gene TRBJ2-7; no clear D. The V end lost 8 bases, the J end lost 0 bases, and 5 bases lay between the germline ends. The CDR3 is 11 residues long. This chain's CDR3 is CASGSSYEQYF. CDR3 DNA sequence: TGTGCCAGCGGCAGCTCCTACGAGCAGTACTTC.

This clonotype has a count of ten or more. V usage is TRBV3-1 and J usage is TRBJ1-1; D may be TRBD1 (6 bases). Germline V gene lookup returns CDR1 LGHDT and CDR2 YNNKEL (reference sequence). The CDR3 contains 21 residues. Trimming pared 4 bases from V and 0 bases from J, leaving 30 bases between. DNA of the CDR3: TGTGCCAGCAGCCTTCCACTAAGTATGGGGGGGACACGGACCATGAACACTGAAGCTTTCTTT. Translation gives CASSLPLSMGGTRTMNTEAFF. Full variable domain (missing parts from reference TRBV3-1 and TRBJ1-1): DTAVSQTPKYLVTQMGNDKSIKCEQNLGHDTMYWYKQDSKKFLKIMFSYNNKELIINETVPNRFSPKSPDKAHLNLHINSLELGDSAVYFCASSLPLSMGGTRTMNTEAFFGQGTRLTVV.

The table lists this clonotype with many counts. The chain has TRBV12-3 or TRBV12-4 and TRBJ2-5; weak D call: TRBD1 (6 bases). V was pared by 1 base and J by 3 bases, with 12 bases between. CDR3 length: 15 amino acids. CDR3 sequence reads: CASSLVGQTKETQYF. DNA of the CDR3: TGTGCCAGCAGTTTAGTCGGACAGACAAAAGAGACCCAGTACTTC.

The genes are TRBV4-1 and TRBJ1-1; 7 nucleotides align to TRBD1. J gave up 3 bases and V 3 bases, and 4 bases lay outside the gene matches. In germline, CDR1 is MGHRA, CDR2 YSYEKL. The CDR3 has 14 residues. The CDR3, as DNA: TGCGCCAGCAGCCATACCGACAGGGACACTGAAGCTTTCTTT. Translating it yields CASSHTDRDTEAFF.

This clonotype was seen at least ten times. The rearrangement uses TRBV12-3 or TRBV12-4 and TRBJ1-5, with a weak D call TRBD1 (5 bases). V lost 5 bases, J lost 0 bases, and 11 bases lay in between. The length of the CDR3 is 15 residues. CDR3 nucleotide sequence: TGTGCCAGCAGTCAAGAGACAGCTAGCAATCAGCCCCAGCATTTT. Translating gives CASSQETASNQPQHF.

Many counts were recorded for this clonotype. The chain combines TRBV12-3 or TRBV12-4 with TRBJ2-7; tentatively, D is TRBD1 or TRBD2 (5 bases each). This CDR3 is built from 11 residues. V lost 4 bases to trimming and J lost 5 bases, with 6 bases between them. The CDR3 loop reads CASSWDHEQYF. The CDR3 DNA reads as TGTGCCAGCAGTTGGGACCACGAGCAGTACTTC.